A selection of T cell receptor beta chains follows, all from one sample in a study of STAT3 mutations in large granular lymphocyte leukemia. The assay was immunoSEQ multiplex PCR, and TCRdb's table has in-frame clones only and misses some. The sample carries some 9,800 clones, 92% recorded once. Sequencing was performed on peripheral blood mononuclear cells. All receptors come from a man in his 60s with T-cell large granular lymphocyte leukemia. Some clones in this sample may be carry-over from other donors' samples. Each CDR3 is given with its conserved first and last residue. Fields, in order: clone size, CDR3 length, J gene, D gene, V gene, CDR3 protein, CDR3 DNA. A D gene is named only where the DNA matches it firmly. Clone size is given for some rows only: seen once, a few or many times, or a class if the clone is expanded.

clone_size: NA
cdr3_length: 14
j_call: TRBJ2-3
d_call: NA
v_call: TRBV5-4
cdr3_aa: CASSLGAVTDTQYF
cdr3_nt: TGTGCCAGCAGCTTGGGGGCGGTTACAGATACGCAGTATTTT

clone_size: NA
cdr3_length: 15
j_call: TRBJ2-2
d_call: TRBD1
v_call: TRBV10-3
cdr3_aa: CAISGRGPPTGELFF
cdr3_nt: TGTGCCATCAGTGGCAGGGGGCCCCCCACCGGGGAGCTGTTTTTT

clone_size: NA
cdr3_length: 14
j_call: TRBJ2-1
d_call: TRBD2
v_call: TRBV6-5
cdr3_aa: CASRIAGVDNEQFF
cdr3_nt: TGTGCCAGCAGGATAGCGGGAGTCGATAATGAGCAGTTCTTC

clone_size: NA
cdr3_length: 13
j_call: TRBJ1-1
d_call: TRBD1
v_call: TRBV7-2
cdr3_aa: CASSGQGWTEAFF
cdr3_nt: TGTGCCAGCAGCGGACAGGGTTGGACTGAAGCTTTCTTT

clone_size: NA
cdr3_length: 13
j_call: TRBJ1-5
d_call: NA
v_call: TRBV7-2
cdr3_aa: CASSFLIDQPQHF
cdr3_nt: TGTGCCAGCAGCTTTTTGATTGATCAGCCCCAGCATTTT

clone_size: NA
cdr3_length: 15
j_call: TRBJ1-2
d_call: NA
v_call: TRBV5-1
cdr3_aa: CASSLVPGSDYGYTF
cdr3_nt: TGCGCCAGCAGCTTGGTTCCGGGATCCGACTATGGCTACACCTTC

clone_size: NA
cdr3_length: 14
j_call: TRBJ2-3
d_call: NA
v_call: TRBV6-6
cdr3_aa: CASSPSGALDTQYF
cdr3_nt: TGTGCCAGCAGTCCCTCGGGGGCCTTGGATACGCAGTATTTT

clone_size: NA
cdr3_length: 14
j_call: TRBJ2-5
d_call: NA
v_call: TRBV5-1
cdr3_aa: CASSFGASQETQYF
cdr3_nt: TGCGCCAGCAGCTTTGGAGCGTCTCAAGAGACCCAGTACTTC

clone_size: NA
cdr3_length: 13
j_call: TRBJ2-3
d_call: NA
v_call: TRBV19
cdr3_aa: CASRTGSTDTQYF
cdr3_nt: TGTGCCAGTAGGACTGGAAGCACAGATACGCAGTATTTT

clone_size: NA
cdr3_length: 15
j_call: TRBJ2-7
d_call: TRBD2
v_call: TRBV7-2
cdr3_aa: CASSLELAGAGEQYF
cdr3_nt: TGTGCCAGCAGCTTAGAACTAGCGGGCGCGGGCGAGCAGTACTTC

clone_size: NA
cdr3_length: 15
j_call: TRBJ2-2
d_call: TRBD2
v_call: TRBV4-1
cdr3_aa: CASSQQAGLTGELFF
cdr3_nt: TGCGCCAGCAGCCAACAAGCGGGACTCACCGGGGAGCTGTTTTTT

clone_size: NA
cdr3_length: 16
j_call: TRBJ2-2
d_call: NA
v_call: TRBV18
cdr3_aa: CASSPLGLGETGELFF
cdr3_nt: TGTGCCAGCTCACCACTAGGGCTAGGCGAAACCGGGGAGCTGTTTTTT

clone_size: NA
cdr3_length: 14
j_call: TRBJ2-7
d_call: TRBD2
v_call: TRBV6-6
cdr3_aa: CASSYGLAGGRQYF
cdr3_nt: TGTGCCAGCAGTTACGGTCTAGCGGGAGGACGGCAGTACTTC

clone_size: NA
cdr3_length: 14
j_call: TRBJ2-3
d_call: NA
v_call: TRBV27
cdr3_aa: CASSLIRMADTQYF
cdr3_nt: TGTGCCAGCAGTTTAATACGCATGGCAGATACGCAGTATTTT

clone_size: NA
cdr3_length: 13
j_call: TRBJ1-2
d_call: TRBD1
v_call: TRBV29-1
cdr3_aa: CSVVAGGNYGYTF
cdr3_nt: TGCAGCGTTGTCGCAGGGGGTAACTATGGCTACACCTTC

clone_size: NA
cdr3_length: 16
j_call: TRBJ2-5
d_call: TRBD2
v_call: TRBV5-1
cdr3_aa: CASSLVSGGPWETQYF
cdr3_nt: TGCGCCAGCAGCTTGGTGTCGGGAGGGCCCTGGGAGACCCAGTACTTC

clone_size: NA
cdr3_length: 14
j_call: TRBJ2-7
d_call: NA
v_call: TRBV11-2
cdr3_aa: CASSPLRDFYEQYF
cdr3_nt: TGTGCCAGCAGCCCACTGCGGGACTTCTACGAGCAGTACTTC

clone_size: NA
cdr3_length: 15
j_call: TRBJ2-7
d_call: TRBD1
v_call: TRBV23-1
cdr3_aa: CASSPRGQGSDEQYF
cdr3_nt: TGCGCCAGCAGTCCGAGGGGACAGGGAAGTGACGAGCAGTACTTC

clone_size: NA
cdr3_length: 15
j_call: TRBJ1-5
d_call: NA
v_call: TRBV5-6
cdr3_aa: CASSLSRGQNQPQHF
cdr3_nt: TGTGCCAGCAGCTTAAGCCGGGGACAAAATCAGCCCCAGCATTTT

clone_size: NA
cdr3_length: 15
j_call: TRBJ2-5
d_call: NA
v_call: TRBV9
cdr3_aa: CASSVGVAQEETQYF
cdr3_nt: TGTGCCAGCAGCGTAGGAGTAGCGCAAGAAGAGACCCAGTACTTC

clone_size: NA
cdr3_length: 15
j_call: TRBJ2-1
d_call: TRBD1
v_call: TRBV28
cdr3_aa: CASSPGTGAYNEQFF
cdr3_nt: TGTGCCAGCAGTCCCGGGACAGGGGCCTACAATGAGCAGTTCTTC

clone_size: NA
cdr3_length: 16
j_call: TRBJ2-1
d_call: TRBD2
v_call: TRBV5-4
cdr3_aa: CASSLGLAGYLNEQFF
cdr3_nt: TGTGCCAGCAGCTTGGGTCTAGCGGGGTATCTCAATGAGCAGTTCTTC

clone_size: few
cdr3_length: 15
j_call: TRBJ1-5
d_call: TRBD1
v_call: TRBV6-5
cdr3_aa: CASSYSGTGDQPQHF
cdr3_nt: TGTGCCAGCAGTTACTCCGGGACAGGGGACCAGCCCCAGCATTTT

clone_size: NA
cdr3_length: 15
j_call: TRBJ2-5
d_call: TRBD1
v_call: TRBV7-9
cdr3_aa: CASSRSTGGPETQYF
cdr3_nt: TGTGCCAGCAGTCGGTCGACAGGGGGCCCTGAGACCCAGTACTTC

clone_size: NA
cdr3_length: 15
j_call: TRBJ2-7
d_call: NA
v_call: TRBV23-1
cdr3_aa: CASSQPGSRLYEQYF
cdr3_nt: TGCGCCAGCAGTCAACCAGGGAGTCGGCTGTACGAGCAGTACTTC

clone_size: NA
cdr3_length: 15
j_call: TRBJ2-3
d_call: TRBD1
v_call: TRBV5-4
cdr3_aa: CASSLGQGRADTQYF
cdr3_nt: TGTGCCAGCAGCCTAGGACAGGGTCGGGCAGATACGCAGTATTTT

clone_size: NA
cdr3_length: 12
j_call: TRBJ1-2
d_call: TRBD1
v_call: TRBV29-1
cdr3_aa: CSVRGTAYGYTF
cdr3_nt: TGCAGCGTTCGCGGGACAGCCTATGGCTACACCTTC

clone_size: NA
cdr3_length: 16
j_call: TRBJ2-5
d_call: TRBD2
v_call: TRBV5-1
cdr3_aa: CASSLGGLAVQETQYF
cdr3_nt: TGCGCCAGCAGCTTGGGCGGACTAGCGGTCCAAGAGACCCAGTACTTC

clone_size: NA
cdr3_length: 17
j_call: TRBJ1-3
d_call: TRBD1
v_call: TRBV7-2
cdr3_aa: CASSSGQGRNSGNTIYF
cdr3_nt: TGTGCCAGCAGCTCAGGACAGGGCCGAAACTCTGGAAACACCATATATTTT

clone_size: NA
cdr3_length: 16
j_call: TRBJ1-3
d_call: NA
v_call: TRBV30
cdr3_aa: CAWGARGSTSGNTIYF
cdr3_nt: TGTGCCTGGGGTGCCCGGGGGTCCACCTCTGGAAACACCATATATTTT

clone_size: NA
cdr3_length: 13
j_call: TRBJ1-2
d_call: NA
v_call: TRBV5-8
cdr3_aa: CASSLTQGRGYTF
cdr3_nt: TGTGCCAGCAGCTTGACCCAGGGTCGTGGCTACACCTTC

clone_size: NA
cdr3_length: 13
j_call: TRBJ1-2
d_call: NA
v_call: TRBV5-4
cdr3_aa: CASSFEGGLGYTF
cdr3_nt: TGTGCCAGCAGCTTCGAAGGGGGATTAGGCTACACCTTC

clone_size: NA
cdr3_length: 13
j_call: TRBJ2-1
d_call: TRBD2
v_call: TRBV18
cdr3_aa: CASSLGTSGDTVF
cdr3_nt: TGTGCCAGCTCACTCGGGACTAGCGGGGATACGGTCTTC

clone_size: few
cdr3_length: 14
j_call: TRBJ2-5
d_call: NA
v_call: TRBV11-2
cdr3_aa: CASSLDGWGETQYF
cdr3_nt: TGTGCCAGCAGCTTAGATGGGTGGGGGGAGACCCAGTACTTC

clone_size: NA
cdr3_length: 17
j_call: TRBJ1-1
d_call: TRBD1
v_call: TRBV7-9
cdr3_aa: CASSYDTGRGLDTEAFF
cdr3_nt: TGTGCCAGCAGCTACGATACCGGCAGGGGGCTTGACACTGAAGCTTTCTTT

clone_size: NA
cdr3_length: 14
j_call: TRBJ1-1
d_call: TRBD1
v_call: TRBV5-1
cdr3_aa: CASRVGQGGTEAFF
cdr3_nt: TGCGCCAGCAGAGTAGGACAGGGAGGCACTGAAGCTTTCTTT

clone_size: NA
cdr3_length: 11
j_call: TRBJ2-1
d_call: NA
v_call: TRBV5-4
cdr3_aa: CARTRGYEQFF
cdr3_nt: TGTGCCAGGACCCGAGGGTATGAGCAGTTCTTC

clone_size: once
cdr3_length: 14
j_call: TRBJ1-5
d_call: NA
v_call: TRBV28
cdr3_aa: CASRDSGSNQPQHF
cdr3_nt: TGTGCCAGCAGGGACAGTGGAAGCAATCAGCCCCAGCATTTT

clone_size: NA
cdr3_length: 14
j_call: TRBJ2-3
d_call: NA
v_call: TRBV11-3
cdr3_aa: CASSLGRNTDTQYF
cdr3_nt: TGTGCCAGCAGCTTAGGTCGGAACACAGATACGCAGTATTTT

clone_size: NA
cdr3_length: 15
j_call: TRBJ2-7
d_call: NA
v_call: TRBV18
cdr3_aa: CASSPREGDSYEQYF
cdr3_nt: TGTGCCAGCTCACCCAGGGAAGGGGACTCCTACGAGCAGTACTTC

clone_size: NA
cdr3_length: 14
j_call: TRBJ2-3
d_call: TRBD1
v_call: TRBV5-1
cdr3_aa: CASLQGASTDTQYF
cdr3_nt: TGCGCCAGCTTACAGGGGGCCAGCACAGATACGCAGTATTTT

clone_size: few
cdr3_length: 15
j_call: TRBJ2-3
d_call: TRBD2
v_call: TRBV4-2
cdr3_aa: CASSHASGRDDTQYF
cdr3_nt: TGTGCCAGCAGCCATGCGAGCGGGAGGGACGATACGCAGTATTTT

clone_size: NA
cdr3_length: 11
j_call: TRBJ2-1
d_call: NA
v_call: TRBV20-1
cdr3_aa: CSARGSSEQFF
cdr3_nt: TGCAGTGCTAGAGGGTCGAGTGAGCAGTTCTTC

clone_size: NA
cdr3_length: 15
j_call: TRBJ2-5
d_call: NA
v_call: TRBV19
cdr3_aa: CASSLGHGVQETQYF
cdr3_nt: TGTGCCAGTAGTCTTGGGCACGGAGTCCAAGAGACCCAGTACTTC

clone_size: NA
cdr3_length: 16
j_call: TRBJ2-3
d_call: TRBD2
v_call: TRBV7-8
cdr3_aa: CASSTRTSGSKDTQYF
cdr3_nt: TGTGCCAGCAGCACAAGGACTAGCGGGAGTAAAGATACGCAGTATTTT

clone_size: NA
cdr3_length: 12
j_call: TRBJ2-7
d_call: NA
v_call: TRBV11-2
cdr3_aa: CASSRWSYEQYF
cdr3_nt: TGTGCCAGCAGCCGTTGGAGCTACGAGCAGTACTTC

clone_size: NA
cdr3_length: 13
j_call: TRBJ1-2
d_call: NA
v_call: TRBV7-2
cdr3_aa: CASSPGGRYGYTF
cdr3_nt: TGTGCCAGCAGCCCCGGTGGACGCTATGGCTACACCTTC

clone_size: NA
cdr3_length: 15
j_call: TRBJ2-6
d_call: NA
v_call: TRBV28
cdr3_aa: CASRLDNSGANVLTF
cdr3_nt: TGTGCCAGCAGGCTTGACAACTCTGGGGCCAACGTCCTGACTTTC

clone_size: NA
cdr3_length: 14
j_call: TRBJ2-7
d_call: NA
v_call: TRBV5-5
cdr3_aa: CASSIGPLAGEQYF
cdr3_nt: TGTGCCAGCAGCATCGGGCCTCTAGCAGGCGAGCAGTACTTC

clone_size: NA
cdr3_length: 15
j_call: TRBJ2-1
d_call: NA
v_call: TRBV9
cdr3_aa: CASSPGTRTDNEQFF
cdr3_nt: TGTGCCAGCAGCCCGGGGACTCGAACGGACAATGAGCAGTTCTTC

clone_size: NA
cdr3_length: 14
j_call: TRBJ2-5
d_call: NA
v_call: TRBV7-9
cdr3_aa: CASSPGRTEETQYF
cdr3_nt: TGTGCCAGCAGCCCCGGTAGGACGGAAGAGACCCAGTACTTC

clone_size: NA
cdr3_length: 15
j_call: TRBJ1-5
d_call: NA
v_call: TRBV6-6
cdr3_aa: CASTLGGSMDQPQHF
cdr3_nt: TGTGCCAGCACCTTGGGGGGTAGTATGGATCAGCCCCAGCATTTT

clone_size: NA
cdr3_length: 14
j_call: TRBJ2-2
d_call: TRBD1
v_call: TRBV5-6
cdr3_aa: CASSGDRGVGELFF
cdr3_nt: TGTGCCAGCAGCGGGGACAGGGGGGTCGGGGAGCTGTTTTTT

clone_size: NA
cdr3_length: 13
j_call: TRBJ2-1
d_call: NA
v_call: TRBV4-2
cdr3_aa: CASSQDRTNEQFF
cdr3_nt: TGTGCCAGCAGCCAAGACCGGACCAATGAGCAGTTCTTC

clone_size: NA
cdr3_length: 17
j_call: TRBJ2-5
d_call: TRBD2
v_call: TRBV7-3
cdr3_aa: CASSSGTSGRREETQYF
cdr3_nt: TGTGCCAGCAGCTCCGGGACTAGCGGGAGGAGGGAAGAGACCCAGTACTTC

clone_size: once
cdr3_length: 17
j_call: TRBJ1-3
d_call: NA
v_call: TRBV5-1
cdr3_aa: CASSLGTLNLGGNTIYF
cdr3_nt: TGCGCCAGCAGTCTTGGGACTCTCAATTTGGGTGGAAACACCATATATTTT

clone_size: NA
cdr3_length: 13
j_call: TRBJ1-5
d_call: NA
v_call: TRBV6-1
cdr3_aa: CASIGDSNQPQHF
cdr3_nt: TGTGCCAGCATCGGTGATAGCAATCAGCCCCAGCATTTT

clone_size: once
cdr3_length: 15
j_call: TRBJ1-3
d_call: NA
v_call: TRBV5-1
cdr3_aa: CASSLDQGPGNTIYF
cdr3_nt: TGCGCCAGCAGCTTGGATCAGGGGCCTGGAAACACCATATATTTT

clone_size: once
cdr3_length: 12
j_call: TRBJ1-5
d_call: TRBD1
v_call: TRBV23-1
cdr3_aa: CASRQGNQPQHF
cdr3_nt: TGCGCCAGCAGACAGGGGAATCAGCCCCAGCATTTT

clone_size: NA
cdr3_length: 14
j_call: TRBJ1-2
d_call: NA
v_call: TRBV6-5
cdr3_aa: CASSPRAGLRGYTF
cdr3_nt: TGTGCCAGCAGTCCCCGAGCGGGTCTGCGAGGCTACACCTTC